This T cell receptor beta chain stems from a study of blood T cell repertoires in COVID-19. About the study: Donors in the United States, Italy and Spain gave samples during acute or convalescent COVID-19. Nucleic acid was either cDNA or gDNA, and it came from T cells, B-cell-depleted T cells, or PBMCs.

Data came from immunoSEQ multiplex PCR; TCRdb stores just in-frame clones and leaves some out. This sample carries about 160,000 clones, approximately 83% of them seen once, and the ten largest clones take roughly 9.5%. Germline CDR1 SGHDT, CDR2 YYEEEE. The CDR3 is made up of 15 amino acids. Trimming took 0 bases from V and 2 from J, leaving 11 bases between them. The rearrangement uses TRBV5-6 and TRBJ1-1; D is unresolved. This receptor was obtained from a woman at least 80 years old with active or convalescent COVID-19. Sequencing was carried out using peripheral blood. The CDR3 sequence is CASSLGGISNTEAFF. DNA for the CDR3: TGTGCCAGCAGCTTGGGCGGGATTTCAAACACTGAAGCTTTCTTT.